The 27 T cell receptor beta chains below were found in one sample sequenced in a study of CD4 T cells in relation to SARS-CoV-2 and coronaviruses. Using immunoSEQ multiplex PCR, the repertoire was profiled, and TCRdb retains in-frame clones only, with some absent. The table includes some 70,000 clones, over 85% detected once. Unexposed donor CD4+ T cells date from about 2011-2018, before the COVID-19 pandemic. Sequenced: naive CD4+ T cells from PBMCs. As to subset: naive CD4+ T cells isolated by negative enrichment. Receptors were obtained from a human donor in good health.

The genes are TRBV5-3 and TRBJ1-2; D gene ambiguous. TRBV5-3 is classed as an ORF, of uncertain function. This CDR3 has 16 residues. Trimming took off 1 base at V and 6 bases at J, with 19 bases between the two ends. CDR3 protein: CARSLTQATDGHGYTF. CDR3 in DNA: TGTGCCAGAAGCTTGACCCAGGCCACGGATGGCCATGGCTACACCTTC.

The chain uses TRBV19 and TRBJ1-6; 8 nucleotides line up with TRBD1. The germline gives CDR1 LNHDA, CDR2 SQIVND (reference sequence). V lost 8 bases and J lost 11; bases outside the gene matches: 5. This CDR3 contains 12 residues. In nucleotides, the CDR3 is TGTGCCAGTTCGTACAGGGGGGCACCCCTCCACTTT. It yields the protein CASSYRGAPLHF.

The chain carries TRBV5-4 and TRBJ2-3; the match to TRBD1 covers 8 bases. Looked up from germline, CDR1 is SGHNT and CDR2 is YYREEE (reference sequence). Trimming took 5 bases from V and 0 from J; bases not matched to a gene: 5. This CDR3 is built from 15 residues. The CDR3 loop reads CASRPDRGSTDTQYF. DNA of the CDR3: TGTGCCAGCAGACCAGACAGGGGCAGCACAGATACGCAGTATTTT. The full variable domain, completed using reference TRBV5-4 and TRBJ2-3, is ETGVTQSPTHLIKTRGQQVTLRCSSQSGHNTVSWYQQALGQGPQFIFQYYREEENGRGNFPPRFSGLQFPNYSSELNVNALELDDSALYLCASRPDRGSTDTQYFGPGTRLTVL.

The rearrangement links TRBV4-1 to TRBJ1-2; D remains ambiguous. Per the germline V gene, CDR1 is MGHRA and CDR2 is YSYEKL. V was clipped by 10 bases and J by 0 bases, with 21 bases between them. The CDR3 is made up of 16 amino acids. CDR3 sequence (DNA): TGCGCCACCACAGTTTCGGCACTACCCTCTAACTATGGCTACACCTTC. Its protein product is CATTVSALPSNYGYTF.

The chain links TRBV11-2 to TRBJ2-5, with D maybe TRBD2 (5 bases). Trimming took 9 bases from V and 5 from J, leaving 13 bases between them. Germline lookup yields CDR1 SGHAT and CDR2 FQNNGV. The CDR3 spans 12 residues. The CDR3 is CASVTRGETQYF. The CDR3 DNA reads TGTGCCAGTGTGACCCGAGGGGAGACCCAGTACTTC.

This chain links TRBV29-1 with TRBJ2-3; perhaps TRBD2 as D (7 bases). V gave up 7 bases and J gave up 13 bases, with 18 bases separating them. The CDR3 extends over 11 amino acids. The germline gives CDR1 SQVTM, CDR2 ANQGSEA. The CDR3 DNA follows: TGCAGCGGTGGGGGGGGCACCCCCGAGTATTTT. Translation gives CSGGGGTPEYF.

The chain carries TRBV28 and TRBJ2-7; tentative D call: TRBD2 (7 bases). The V end lost 7 bases, the J end lost 0 bases, and 16 bases lay between the germline ends. CDR1 and CDR2 (germline): MDHEN, SYDVKM. The CDR3 has 15 amino acids. CDR3 sequence reads: CASTLVGGGSYEQYF. The CDR3 nucleotides are TGTGCCAGCACCCTCGTAGGGGGGGGCTCCTACGAGCAGTACTTC.

With respect to this clone: One junction end does not reproduce the germline sequence, and a read error may be involved. The rearrangement uses TRBV2 and TRBJ2-7, with D unresolved. Germline V gene lookup returns CDR1 SNHLY and CDR2 FYNNEI. The CDR3 runs 12 residues. The CDR3 DNA follows: TGTGCCAGCAGTGAAGATGGCTACGAGGAGTACTTC. Encoded protein: CASSEDGYEEYF.

The chain couples TRBV11-2 to TRBJ2-7; D unresolved. V was shortened by 3 bases and J by 3 bases, with 12 bases between the two germline ends. The germline gives CDR1 SGHAT, CDR2 FQNNGV. The CDR3 loop spans 14 amino acids. This CDR3 reads CASSFLYVGYEQYF. The CDR3, as DNA: TGTGCCAGCAGCTTTCTCTATGTGGGCTACGAGCAGTACTTC.

This clone was seen just once. The chain joins TRBV30 to TRBJ2-7, with 14 positions matching TRBD2. Germline V gene sequence: CDR1 GTSNPN, CDR2 SVGIG (reference sequence). The length of the CDR3 is 14 residues. V shed 3 bases, J shed 7 bases, and the junction held 5 bases outside the gene matches. The CDR3 DNA reads TGTGCCTGGAGAAGGGGGACTAGCGGGAGTGAGCAGTACTTC. As protein: CAWRRGTSGSEQYF. The variable domain in full, with the rest retrieved from reference TRBV30 and TRBJ2-7, is SQTIHQWPATLVQPVGSPLSLECTVEGTSNPNLYWYRQAAGRGLQLLFYSVGIGQISSEVPQNLSASRPQDRQFILSSKKLLLSDSGFYLCAWRRGTSGSEQYFGPGTRLTVT.

This sequence joins TRBV3-1 (or the pseudogene TRBV3-2) and TRBJ1-1; 9 nucleotides align to TRBD1. This CDR3 has 16 amino acids. Germline CDR1 reads LGHDT; CDR2 reads YNNKEL (reference sequence). Trimming at V came to 1 base and at J to 5 bases, leaving 8 bases not matched to a gene. CDR3 in DNA: TGTGCCAGCAGCCAAGTTACAGGGGGCTCGGGAACTGAAGCTTTCTTT. Residues: CASSQVTGGSGTEAFF.

The chain has TRBV7-9 and TRBJ1-1; D possibly corresponds to TRBD1 (5 bases). The V gene lost 5 bases and the J gene lost 4 bases, with 11 bases spanning the gap. The CDR3 totals 13 residues. CDR1 and CDR2 from the germline V gene are SEHNR and FQNEAQ (reference sequence). CDR3 bases: TGTGCCAGCAGCCAATGGGACCTCACTGAAGCTTTCTTT. Residues: CASSQWDLTEAFF.

The rearrangement uses TRBV7-9 and TRBJ1-6; tentatively, D is TRBD1 (6 bases). The germline CDR1 and CDR2 sequences are SEHNR and FQNEAQ (reference sequence). Trimming stripped 2 bases from V and 10 bases from J, with 15 bases between. The CDR3 loop spans 15 amino acids. This CDR3 is CASSLLNPQGSPLHF. The CDR3 region has the DNA TGTGCCAGCAGCTTATTAAATCCTCAGGGGTCACCCCTCCACTTT.

V usage is TRBV19 and J usage is TRBJ1-2; D is unresolved. Germline loops: CDR1 LNHDA, CDR2 SQIVND (reference sequence). The CDR3 runs to 14 residues. V was clipped by 0 bases and J by 0 bases, with 5 bases between them. The CDR3 DNA reads as TGTGCCAGTAGTATAGACAGCACTAACTATGGCTACACCTTC. Translating it yields CASSIDSTNYGYTF.

The chain joins TRBV28 to TRBJ1-3, with no clear D. This CDR3 region has 12 residues. The germline V gene has CDR1 MDHEN and CDR2 SYDVKM. The V end lost 5 bases, the J end lost 3 bases, and 5 bases lay between the germline ends. The CDR3 nucleotides read TGTGCCAGCAGTGGGCTTGGAAACACCATATATTTT. This encodes CASSGLGNTIYF.

The chain links TRBV7-2 to TRBJ1-2, with D possibly being TRBD1 (5 bases). V lost 1 base and J lost 3, with 9 bases in between. The CDR3 has 14 residues. The germline gives CDR1 SGHTA, CDR2 FQGNSA. The CDR3 loop is CASSLVGGDYGYTF. The CDR3 nucleotides are TGTGCCAGCAGCTTAGTGGGAGGGGACTATGGCTACACCTTC.

This sequence joins TRBV7-2 and TRBJ2-1; 12 nucleotides agree with TRBD2. The CDR3 has 15 amino acids. V gave up 2 bases and J gave up 5 bases; unmatched junction bases: 1. Per germline, CDR1 SGHTA and CDR2 FQGNSA. This CDR3 is CASSLWTSGDNEQFF. DNA for the CDR3: TGTGCCAGCAGCTTATGGACTAGCGGGGACAATGAGCAGTTCTTC. Full variable domain (missing parts from reference TRBV7-2 and TRBJ2-1): GAGVSQSPSNKVTEKGKDVELRCDPISGHTALYWYRQSLGQGLEFLIYFQGNSAPDKSGLPSDRFSAERTGGSVSTLTIQRTQQEDSAVYLCASSLWTSGDNEQFFGPGTRLTVL.

The chain recombines TRBV9 with TRBJ1-1, with 8 bases that match TRBD1. The J segment lost 0 bases and the V segment lost 2 bases, leaving 3 bases of the junction unmatched. The length of the CDR3 is 15 residues. CDR1 is SGDLS and CDR2 is YYNGEE in the germline V gene. Written as DNA, the CDR3 is TGTGCCAGCAGCGTCAGGGGGCTCCTGAACACTGAAGCTTTCTTT. Its translation: CASSVRGLLNTEAFF. The whole variable domain, remainder taken from reference TRBV9 and TRBJ1-1, is DSGVTQTPKHLITATGQRVTLRCSPRSGDLSVYWYQQSLDQGLQFLIQYYNGEERAKGNILERFSAQQFPDLHSELNLSSLELGDSALYFCASSVRGLLNTEAFFGQGTRLTVV.

CDR3 in amino acids: CASSGTSGGPLIDTQYF. CDR3 DNA sequence: TGTGCCAGTAGTGGGACTAGCGGGGGGCCTTTGATCGATACGCAGTATTTT. The chain employs TRBV19 and TRBJ2-3; 15 nucleotides agree with TRBD2. The CDR3 consists of 17 residues. Germline V gene sequence: CDR1 LNHDA, CDR2 SQIVND (reference sequence). V shed 5 bases, J shed 6 bases, and the junction held 9 bases outside the gene matches.

This chain connects TRBV5-5 to TRBJ1-1; D possibly corresponds to TRBD1 (6 bases). This CDR3 region has 16 residues. Germline V lookup: CDR1 SGHKS, CDR2 YYEKEE (reference sequence). V was pared by 6 bases and J by 0 bases, with 18 bases between. DNA of the CDR3: TGTGCCAGCACCCGTGGAGTGGGGGCTATGAACACTGAAGCTTTCTTT. Translation: CASTRGVGAMNTEAFF.

The chain couples TRBV4-1 to TRBJ2-3, with 10 bases that match TRBD1. Germline values: CDR1 MGHRA, CDR2 YSYEKL. This CDR3 contains 16 residues. J was trimmed by 5 bases and V by 4 bases; bases with no gene match: 9. The CDR3 protein is CASSPRPGTGEDTQYF. CDR3 in DNA: TGCGCCAGCAGCCCCCGGCCCGGGACAGGGGAAGATACGCAGTATTTT.

This clone was picked up a small number of times. This chain connects TRBV12-3 or TRBV12-4 to TRBJ2-7; the D gene is possibly TRBD1 (6 bases). This CDR3 contains 13 residues. Trimming removed 6 bases at V and 1 base at J, with 10 bases between. CDR3 sequence (DNA): TGTGCCAGCAGCCCTCAGGGGTCCTACGAGCAGTACTTC. This gives the protein CASSPQGSYEQYF.

The rearrangement joins TRBV19 to TRBJ1-5, with D maybe TRBD1 (6 bases). This CDR3 spans 14 amino acids. Germline V gene sequence: CDR1 LNHDA, CDR2 SQIVND (reference sequence). Trimming stripped 9 bases from V and 2 bases from J, with 14 bases between. CDR3 in DNA: TGTGCCAGCAGCCGGGGGCGAGGCAATCAGCCCCAGCATTTT. This translates into CASSRGRGNQPQHF.

The rearrangement joins TRBV7-8 to TRBJ1-4; possibly TRBD1 for D (6 bases). CDR1 SGHVS and CDR2 FQNEAQ come from the germline V gene. V was shortened by 1 base and J by 6 bases, with 9 bases between the two germline ends. This CDR3 has 14 residues. This chain's CDR3 is CASSLDRDDEKLFF. The CDR3 DNA sequence: TGTGCCAGCAGCTTAGACAGGGACGATGAAAAACTGTTTTTT.

The chain's CDR3 is CASSATLNYNEQFF. The CDR3, as DNA: TGTGCCAGCAGCGCAACCTTGAACTACAATGAGCAGTTCTTC. This chain uses TRBV9 with TRBJ2-1; D is ambiguous. This CDR3 has 14 amino acids. The V gene's germline CDR1 is SGDLS and CDR2 YYNGEE. Deletions cut 3 bases from V and 3 bases from J, with 10 bases between.

This sequence joins TRBV19 and TRBJ1-5; TRBD1 aligns across 12 bases. The CDR3 extends over 15 amino acids. Germline lookup yields CDR1 LNHDA and CDR2 SQIVND (reference sequence). V dropped 9 bases and J dropped 3; count of bases not matched to a gene: 6. In DNA form, the CDR3 reads TGTGCCAGCGGACCGGGACAGGGGGCCAATCAGCCCCAGCATTTT. The encoded protein is CASGPGQGANQPQHF.

This clone was seen a few times. This chain links TRBV12-3 or TRBV12-4 with TRBJ1-1; D not certain. The CDR3 covers 11 residues. V gave up 1 base and J gave up 6 bases, with 3 bases separating them. CDR3 sequence (DNA): TGTGCCAGCAGTTTAGATGCTGAAGCTTTCTTT. Translating gives CASSLDAEAFF.